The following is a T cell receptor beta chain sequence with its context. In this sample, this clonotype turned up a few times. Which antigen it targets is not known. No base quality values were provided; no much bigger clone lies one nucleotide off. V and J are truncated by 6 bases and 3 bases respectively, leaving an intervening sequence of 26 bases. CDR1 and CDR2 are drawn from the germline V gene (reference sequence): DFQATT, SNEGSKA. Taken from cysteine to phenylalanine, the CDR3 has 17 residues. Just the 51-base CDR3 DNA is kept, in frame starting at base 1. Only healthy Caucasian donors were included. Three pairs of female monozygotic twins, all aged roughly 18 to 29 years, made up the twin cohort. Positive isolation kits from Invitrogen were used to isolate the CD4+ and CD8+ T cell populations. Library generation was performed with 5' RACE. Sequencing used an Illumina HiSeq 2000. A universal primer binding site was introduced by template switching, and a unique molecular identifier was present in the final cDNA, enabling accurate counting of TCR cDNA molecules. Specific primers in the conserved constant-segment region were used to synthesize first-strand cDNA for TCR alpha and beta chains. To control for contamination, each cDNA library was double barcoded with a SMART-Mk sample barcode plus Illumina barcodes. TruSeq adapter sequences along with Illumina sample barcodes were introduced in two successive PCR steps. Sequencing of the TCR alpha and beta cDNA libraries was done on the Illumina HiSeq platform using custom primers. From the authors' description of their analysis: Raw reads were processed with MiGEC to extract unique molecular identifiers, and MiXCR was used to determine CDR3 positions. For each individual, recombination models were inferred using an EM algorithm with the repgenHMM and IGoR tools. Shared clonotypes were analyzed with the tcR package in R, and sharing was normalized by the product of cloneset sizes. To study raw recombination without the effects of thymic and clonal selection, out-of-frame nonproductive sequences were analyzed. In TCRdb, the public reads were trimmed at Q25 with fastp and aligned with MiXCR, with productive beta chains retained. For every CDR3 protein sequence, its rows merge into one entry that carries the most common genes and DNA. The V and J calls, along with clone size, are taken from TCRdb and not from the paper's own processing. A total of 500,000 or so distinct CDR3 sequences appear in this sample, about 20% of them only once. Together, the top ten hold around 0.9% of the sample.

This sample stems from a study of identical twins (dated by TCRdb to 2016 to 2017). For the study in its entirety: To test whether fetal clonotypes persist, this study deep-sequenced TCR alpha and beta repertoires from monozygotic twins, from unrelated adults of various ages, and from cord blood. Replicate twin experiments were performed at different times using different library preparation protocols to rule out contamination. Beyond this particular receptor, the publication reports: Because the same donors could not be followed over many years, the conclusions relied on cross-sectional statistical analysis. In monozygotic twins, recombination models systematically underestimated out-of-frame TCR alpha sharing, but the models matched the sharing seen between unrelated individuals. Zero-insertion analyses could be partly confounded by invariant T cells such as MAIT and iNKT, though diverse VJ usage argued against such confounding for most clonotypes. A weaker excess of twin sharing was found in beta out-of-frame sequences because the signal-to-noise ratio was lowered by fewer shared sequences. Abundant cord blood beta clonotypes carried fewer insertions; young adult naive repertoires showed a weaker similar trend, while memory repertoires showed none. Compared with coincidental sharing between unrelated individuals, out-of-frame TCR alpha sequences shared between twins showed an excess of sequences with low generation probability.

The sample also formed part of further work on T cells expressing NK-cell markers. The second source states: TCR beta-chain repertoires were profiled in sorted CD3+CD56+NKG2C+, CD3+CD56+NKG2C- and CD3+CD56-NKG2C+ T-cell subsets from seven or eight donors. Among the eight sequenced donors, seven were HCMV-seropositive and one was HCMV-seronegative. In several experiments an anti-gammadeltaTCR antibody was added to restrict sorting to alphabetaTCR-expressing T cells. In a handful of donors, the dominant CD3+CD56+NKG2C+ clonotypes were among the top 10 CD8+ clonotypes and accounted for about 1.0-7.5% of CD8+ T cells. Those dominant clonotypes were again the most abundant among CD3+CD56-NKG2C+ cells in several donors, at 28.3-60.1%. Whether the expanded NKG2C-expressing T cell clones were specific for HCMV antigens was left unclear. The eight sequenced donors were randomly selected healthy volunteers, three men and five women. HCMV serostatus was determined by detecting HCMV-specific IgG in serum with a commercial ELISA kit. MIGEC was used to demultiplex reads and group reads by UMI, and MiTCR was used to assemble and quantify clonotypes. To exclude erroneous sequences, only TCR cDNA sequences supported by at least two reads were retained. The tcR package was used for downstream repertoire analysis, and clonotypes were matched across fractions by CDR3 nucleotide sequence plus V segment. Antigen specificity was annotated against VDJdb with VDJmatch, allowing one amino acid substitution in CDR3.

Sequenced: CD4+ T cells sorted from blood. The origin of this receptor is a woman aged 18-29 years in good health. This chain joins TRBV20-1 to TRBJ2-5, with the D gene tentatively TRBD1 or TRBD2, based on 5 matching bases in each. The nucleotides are TGCAGTGCGAACCCCAGAGGGCAGGGATCGTGGAAAGAGACCCAGTACTTC. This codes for CSANPRGQGSWKETQYF.